The 20 T cell receptor beta chains below come from one sample, sequenced in a study of metastatic and nonmetastatic thyroid tumors. Every patient underwent thyroid surgery untreated. TCRdb redid the clone calls on the PCR reads using MiXCR. Counted here are under 30,000 clones, 20% occurring once; the ten biggest clones make up around two fifths. The sample was blood. All receptors derive from a female donor with papillary thyroid cancer or a benign thyroid nodule (not recorded which). Some clones in this sample may be carry-over from other donors' samples.

The sample holds a few counts of this clone. This sequence joins TRBV6-2 or TRBV6-3 and TRBJ1-6; possibly TRBD1 for D (5 bases). Germline V gives CDR1 MNHEY, CDR2 SVGEGT. This CDR3 comprises 16 residues. V was pared by 0 bases and J by 10 bases, with 16 bases between. CDR3 loop: CASSYSGGVGGSPLHF. CDR3 DNA: TGTGCCAGCAGTTACTCGGGGGGTGTGGGAGGGTCACCCCTCCACTTT.

This clone came up many times. This chain uses TRBV9 with TRBJ2-1; D call uncertain. The CDR3 covers 15 residues. Germline CDR1 reads SGDLS; CDR2 reads YYNGEE. V dropped 4 bases and J dropped 1 base, with 12 bases sitting between them. CDR3: CASSPSGISYNEQFF. CDR3 nucleotides: TGTGCCAGCAGCCCTAGTGGGATTTCCTACAATGAGCAGTTCTTC.

This clone has ten or more counts. This chain's CDR3 is CASRTGTANEKLFF. The CDR3 coding sequence is TGTGCCAGCAGGACCGGGACAGCTAATGAAAAACTGTTTTTT. This chain joins TRBV27 and TRBJ1-4; 7 positions match TRBD1. Germline V gives CDR1 MNHEY, CDR2 SMNVEV (reference sequence). Unmatched junction bases numbered 4, after V lost 6 bases and J lost 3 bases. This CDR3 comprises 14 residues.

This clone was seen many times. V is TRBV9 and J is TRBJ2-1; TRBD1 matches at 7 bases. V shed 8 bases and J 6 bases; nucleotides not matched to a gene: 11. Per germline, CDR1 SGDLS and CDR2 YYNGEE. The CDR3 length is 14 residues. The CDR3 DNA reads as TGTGCCAGTACCCCCCGACAGGGTTCCAATGAGCAGTTCTTC. Protein product: CASTPRQGSNEQFF. The full variable domain, with the rest looked up from reference TRBV9 and TRBJ2-1, is DSGVTQTPKHLITATGQRVTLRCSPRSGDLSVYWYQQSLDQGLQFLIQYYNGEERAKGNILERFSAQQFPDLHSELNLSSLELGDSALYFCASTPRQGSNEQFFGPGTRLTVL.

This clone has just a few counts. The gene calls are TRBV6-1 and TRBJ1-5; D is unclear. Germline V CDR1 and CDR2: MNHNS, SASEGT. The V and J ends lost 5 bases and 3 bases respectively, with 8 bases between them. The CDR3 spans 13 residues. CDR3 sequence (DNA): TGTGCCAGCAGTCCCCGCTACAATCAGCCCCAGCATTTT. It specifies CASSPRYNQPQHF.

This clone is deemed medium-sized (0.01 to 0.1%). The rearrangement links TRBV6-1 to TRBJ2-3; 13 nucleotides align to TRBD2. Trimming at V came to 6 bases and at J to 3 bases, leaving 3 bases not matched to a gene. The germline V gene has CDR1 MNHNS and CDR2 SASEGT. This CDR3 is 15 amino acids long. CDR3 in DNA: TGTGCCAGCAGCCTGACTAGCGGGAGGACAGATACGCAGTATTTT. It is translated as CASSLTSGRTDTQYF.

The chain is built from TRBV20-1 and TRBJ2-7; D is perhaps TRBD2 (7 bases). The CDR3 consists of 14 residues. V was cut by 0 bases and J by 3 bases, with 12 bases left in between. Germline V gene lookup returns CDR1 DFQATT and CDR2 SNEGSKA (reference sequence). This chain's CDR3 is CSAREGGRVYEQYF. The CDR3 DNA is TGCAGTGCTAGAGAAGGGGGGAGGGTCTACGAGCAGTACTTC.

This clone was counted once. The chain couples TRBV5-4 to TRBJ2-7, with D perhaps given as TRBD1 or TRBD2 (6 bases each). CDR1 and CDR2 (germline): SGHNT, YYREEE (reference sequence). The germline V and J ends were trimmed by 0 bases and 3 bases, with 13 bases remaining between them. The CDR3 is made up of 15 amino acids. The CDR3 here is CASSLVVGGYYEQYF. DNA for the CDR3: TGTGCCAGCAGCTTGGTAGTCGGGGGCTACTACGAGCAGTACTTC.

CDR3 nucleotide sequence: TGTGCCAGCAGAGCCTTCGGAGGAATCACTGAAGCTTTCTTT. It yields the protein CASRAFGGITEAFF. The chain employs TRBV12-3 or TRBV12-4 and TRBJ1-1; D is unclear. V was shortened by 6 bases and J by 4 bases, with 15 bases between the two germline ends. The CDR3 totals 14 residues.

By proportion, this clone is medium-sized. In DNA form, the CDR3 reads TGTGCCTGGAGTGTTCCGGGGGGCCGGGCGGAGACCCAGTACTTC. Translating it yields CAWSVPGGRAETQYF. The J gene is TRBJ2-5, the V gene TRBV30, with D possibly being TRBD2 (7 bases). The germline gives CDR1 GTSNPN, CDR2 SVGIG (reference sequence). The CDR3 has 15 residues. The V gene lost 0 bases and the J gene lost 5 bases, with 16 bases spanning the gap.

By share, this clone counts as medium-sized. The CDR3: CASTKDGYGYTF. The CDR3 region has the DNA TGTGCCAGCACTAAGGACGGCTATGGCTACACCTTC. The rearrangement joins TRBV6-2 or TRBV6-3 to TRBJ1-2, with no clear D. Trimming took off 7 bases at V and 4 bases at J, with 10 bases between the two ends. Germline V gene lookup returns CDR1 MNHEY and CDR2 SVGEGT. The CDR3 is 12 amino acids.

This clone was seen repeatedly, ten times or more. CDR3 in amino acids: CASSGNRLSYGYTF. CDR3 DNA: TGTGCCAGCAGCGGAAACAGGTTGAGCTATGGCTACACCTTC. The chain combines TRBV7-2 with TRBJ1-2; TRBD1 is a possible D gene (5 bases). The length of the CDR3 is 14 residues. In germline, CDR1 is SGHTA, CDR2 FQGNSA. The germline V and J ends were trimmed by 5 bases and 4 bases, with 14 bases remaining between them.

The gene calls are TRBV6-2 or TRBV6-3 and TRBJ2-1; D perhaps matches TRBD2 (6 bases). Trimming left V 2 bases short and J 1 base short, with 9 bases between. The CDR3 is made up of 15 amino acids. Germline V CDR1 and CDR2: MNHEY, SVGEGT. This CDR3 is CASSYGAGSYNEQFF. DNA for the CDR3: TGTGCCAGCAGTTACGGAGCGGGTTCCTACAATGAGCAGTTCTTC.

This chain uses TRBV5-1 with TRBJ2-7; 8 bases line up with TRBD1. V gave up 2 bases and J gave up 3 bases; unmatched junction bases: 7. Germline V CDR1 and CDR2: SGHRS, YFSETQ. The CDR3 consists of 15 residues. Here the CDR3 DNA reads TGCGCCAGCAGCTTAACCTGGACAGGGATCTACGAGCAGTACTTC. Residues: CASSLTWTGIYEQYF.

The sample holds many counts of this clone. The chain uses TRBV4-1 and TRBJ1-4; 8 nucleotides align to TRBD1. This CDR3 contains 15 residues. The trim removed 1 base at V and 7 bases at J, leaving 5 bases unmatched. CDR1 and CDR2 from the germline V gene are MGHRA and YSYEKL. The CDR3, as DNA: TGCGCCAGCAGCCAAGCAAACAGGGGGTTTGAAAAACTGTTTTTT. Translation gives CASSQANRGFEKLFF.

This clone was seen repeatedly, ten times or more. The junction departs from germline at one end; a sequencing error may be responsible. The chain employs TRBV3-1 and TRBJ2-6; D is undetermined. The germline gives CDR1 LGHDT, CDR2 YNNKEL (reference sequence). This CDR3 is 16 amino acids long. DNA for the CDR3: TGTGCCAGCAGTCAAGCACTCCTTTCTGGGGCCAACGTCCTGACTTTC. Translation: CASSQALLSGANVLTF.

This clone was recorded a few times. The J gene is TRBJ2-7, the V gene TRBV6-2 or TRBV6-3, with TRBD1 matching over 9 bases. The CDR3 runs to 15 residues. In germline, CDR1 is MNHEY, CDR2 SVGEGT. V shed 2 bases and J 7 bases; nucleotides not matched to a gene: 9. The CDR3 region is CASSYDRDRAGEQYF. DNA of the CDR3: TGTGCCAGCAGTTACGATCGGGACAGGGCAGGGGAGCAGTACTTC.

This clone is medium-sized (0.01 to 0.1%) by share. The chain carries TRBV6-1 and TRBJ2-2, with 9 bases aligning to TRBD2. The CDR3 has 15 amino acids. Trimming cost V 6 bases and J 7 bases; bases outside gene matches: 9. The germline V gene encodes CDR1 MNHNS and CDR2 SASEGT. DNA of the CDR3: TGTGCCAGCAGCTTCAGCGGGAGGTTCCTCGGGGAGCTGTTTTTT. Encoded protein: CASSFSGRFLGELFF.

This clone was found many times. The CDR3 reads CSPGAGLAESSYNEQFF. The CDR3 region has the DNA TGCAGTCCCGGAGCGGGACTAGCGGAGAGCTCCTACAATGAGCAGTTCTTC. The rearrangement links TRBV20-1 to TRBJ2-1, with 11 bases matching TRBD2. The germline V gene has CDR1 DFQATT and CDR2 SNEGSKA (reference sequence). V dropped 8 bases and J dropped 0; count of bases not matched to a gene: 12. This CDR3 comprises 17 residues.

At least ten counts were recorded for this clone. V usage is TRBV12-3 or TRBV12-4 and J usage is TRBJ1-5; D may be TRBD1 (6 bases). The CDR3 runs to 12 residues. Trimming cost V 4 bases and J 7 bases, with 8 bases left between them. The CDR3 DNA is TGTGCCAGCAGTTCAGGGGCCCAGCCCCAGCATTTT. The encoded protein is CASSSGAQPQHF.